One sample yielded the 6 T cell receptor beta chains listed below, sequenced in a study of T cell repertoires in cytomegalovirus infection. One entry per CDR3 protein, called by TCRdb with MiXCR from the reads. The repertoire has fewer than 350,000 distinct CDR3 sequences, 9.5% of them found once; the top ten carry approximately 4.5%. Sequenced sample: PBMCs. These receptor sequences come from a human donor in good health (CMV status not recorded). Some clones in this sample may be carry-over from other donors' samples.

This clonotype has only one observation. V is TRBV5-6 and J is TRBJ2-1; tentative D call: TRBD2 (5 bases). The CDR3 consists of 14 residues. Trimming left V 3 bases short and J 4 bases short, with 11 bases between. CDR1 is SGHDT and CDR2 is YYEEEE in the germline V gene. The CDR3 nucleotides read TGTGCCAGCAGCTCGAGGGCAACTTACAATGAGCAGTTCTTC. It encodes CASSSRATYNEQFF.

This clonotype was recorded at least ten times. As DNA, the CDR3 is TGTGCCAGCAGCTTAGGGCCCGCCCCCGCCACAGATACGCAGTATTTT. Translated: CASSLGPAPATDTQYF. The chain uses TRBV11-2 and TRBJ2-3; no reliable D call. The V and J ends lost 1 base and 2 bases respectively, with 13 bases between them. Germline loops: CDR1 SGHAT, CDR2 FQNNGV. CDR3 size: 16 residues. The whole variable domain, filled in from reference TRBV11-2 and TRBJ2-3, reads EAGVAQSPRYKIIEKRQSVAFWCNPISGHATLYWYQQILGQGPKLLIQFQNNGVVDDSQLPKDRFSAERLKGVDSTLKIQPAKLEDSAVYLCASSLGPAPATDTQYFGPGTRLTVL.

This clonotype was counted between two and nine times. The chain joins TRBV6-2 or TRBV6-3 to TRBJ2-1, with 12 bases that match TRBD1. There are 15 residues in the CDR3. Trimming removed 2 bases from V and 7 bases from J; junction bases left unmatched: 3. Germline V gene sequence: CDR1 MNHEY, CDR2 SVGEGT. The CDR3 bases are TGTGCCAGCAGTTACGGGACAGGGGGCCTGAATGAGCAGTTCTTC. Residues: CASSYGTGGLNEQFF.

In this sample, this clonotype turned up many times. The chain employs TRBV7-7 and TRBJ2-7; weak D call: TRBD1 (5 bases). This CDR3 spans 14 amino acids. Trimming removed 7 bases from V and 5 bases from J, with 18 bases in between. Germline loops: CDR1 SSHAT, CDR2 FNYEAQ (reference sequence). CDR3 loop: CASTTTSGYHEQYF. In nucleotides, the CDR3 is TGTGCCAGCACCACCACCTCAGGGTACCACGAGCAGTACTTC. The whole variable domain, remainder taken from reference TRBV7-7 and TRBJ2-7, is GAGVSQSPRYKVTKRGQDVTLRCDPISSHATLYWYQQALGQGPEFLTYFNYEAQPDKSGLPSDRFSAERPEGSISTLTIQRTEQRDSAMYRCASTTTSGYHEQYFGPGTRLTVT.

There are a few counts of this clonotype. J is TRBJ2-2 and V is TRBV7-3; D gene ambiguous. Germline CDR1 SGHTA, CDR2 FQGTGA. The CDR3 totals 14 residues. The V and J ends lost 5 bases and 0 bases respectively, with 7 bases between them. The CDR3 sequence is CASSLDANTGELFF. As DNA, the CDR3 is TGTGCCAGCAGCCTCGATGCGAACACCGGGGAGCTGTTTTTT.

This clonotype has a handful of counts. J is TRBJ2-7 and V is TRBV28, with D perhaps matching TRBD1 (6 bases). The germline CDR1 and CDR2 sequences are MDHEN and SYDVKM. Trimming left V 6 bases short and J 2 bases short, with 11 bases between. The CDR3 runs 13 residues. This CDR3 reads CASRSGTTYEQYF. The DNA for the CDR3 is TGTGCCAGCAGGTCAGGGACAACCTACGAGCAGTACTTC.